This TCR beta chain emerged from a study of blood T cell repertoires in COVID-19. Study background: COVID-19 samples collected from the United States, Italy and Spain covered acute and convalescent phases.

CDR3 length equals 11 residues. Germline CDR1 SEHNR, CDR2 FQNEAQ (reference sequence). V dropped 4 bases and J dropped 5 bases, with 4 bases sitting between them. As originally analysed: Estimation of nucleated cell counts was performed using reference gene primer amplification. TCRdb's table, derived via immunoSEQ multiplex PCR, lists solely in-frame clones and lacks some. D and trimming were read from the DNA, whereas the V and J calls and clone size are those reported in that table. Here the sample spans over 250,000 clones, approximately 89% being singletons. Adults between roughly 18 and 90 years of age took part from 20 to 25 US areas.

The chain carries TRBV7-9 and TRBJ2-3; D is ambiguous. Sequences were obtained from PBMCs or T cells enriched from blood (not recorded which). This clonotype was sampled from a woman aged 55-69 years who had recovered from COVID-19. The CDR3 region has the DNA TGTGCCAGCAGCTATAAAGATACGCAGTATTTT. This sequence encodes CASSYKDTQYF.